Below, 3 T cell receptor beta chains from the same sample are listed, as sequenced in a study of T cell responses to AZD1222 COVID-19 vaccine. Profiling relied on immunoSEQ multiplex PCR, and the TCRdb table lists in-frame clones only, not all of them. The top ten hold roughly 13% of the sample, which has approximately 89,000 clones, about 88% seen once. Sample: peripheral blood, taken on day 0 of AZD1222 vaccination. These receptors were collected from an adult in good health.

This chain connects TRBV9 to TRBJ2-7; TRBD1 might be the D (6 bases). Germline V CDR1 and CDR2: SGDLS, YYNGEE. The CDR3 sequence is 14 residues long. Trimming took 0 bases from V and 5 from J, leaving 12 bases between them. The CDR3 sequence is CASSVEGTIDEQYF. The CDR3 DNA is TGTGCCAGCAGCGTAGAAGGGACAATCGACGAGCAGTACTTC.

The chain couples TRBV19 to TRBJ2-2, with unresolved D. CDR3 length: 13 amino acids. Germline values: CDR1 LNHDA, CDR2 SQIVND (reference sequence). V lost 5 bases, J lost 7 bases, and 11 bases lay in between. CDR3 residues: CASSLRSIGELFF. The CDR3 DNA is TGTGCCAGTAGTCTAAGGTCTATCGGGGAGCTGTTTTTT.

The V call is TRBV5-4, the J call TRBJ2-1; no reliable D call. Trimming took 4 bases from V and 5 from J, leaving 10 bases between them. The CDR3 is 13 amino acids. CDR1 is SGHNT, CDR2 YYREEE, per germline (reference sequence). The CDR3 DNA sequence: TGTGCCAGCAGCAGCAACAGTGACAATGAGCAGTTCTTC. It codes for CASSSNSDNEQFF.